The rows below give T cell receptor beta chains drawn from one sample of a study of blood T cell repertoires in COVID-19. Generated by immunoSEQ multiplex PCR, the TCRdb table keeps only in-frame clones and is missing some. The sample has under 130,000 clones; almost 90% are singletons. The material sequenced was peripheral blood. The receptors stem from a human donor in a cohort sampled during active COVID-19. Each CDR3 is given with its conserved first and last residue. Each record gives: D gene, J gene, clone size, V gene, CDR3 protein, CDR3 DNA. A D gene is named only where the DNA matches it firmly. Where a row states a size, it is once, few, many or the class of an expanded clone; other rows omit it.

-	TRBJ2-1	-	TRBV30	CAWLGGNEQFF	TGTGCCTGGCTCGGTGGCAATGAGCAGTTCTTC
-	TRBJ1-1	-	TRBV18	CASSQGIGNTEAFF	TGTGCCAGCTCTCAGGGTATAGGGAACACTGAAGCTTTCTTT
TRBD2	TRBJ2-3	-	TRBV9	CASRDPSGGIDSTDTQYF	TGTGCCAGCAGAGACCCTAGCGGAGGGATCGATAGCACAGATACGCAGTATTTT
-	TRBJ2-1	-	TRBV7-2	CASSWTGRRGAVNEQFF	TGTGCCAGCAGCTGGACGGGACGCCGGGGGGCGGTCAATGAGCAGTTCTTC
TRBD2	TRBJ2-5	-	TRBV2	CASSQVIAGGLETQYF	TGTGCCAGCAGCCAAGTGATAGCGGGGGGTTTAGAGACCCAGTACTTC
TRBD2	TRBJ2-5	-	TRBV7-2	CASSSAGGPGETQYF	TGTGCCAGCAGCAGTGCGGGGGGGCCCGGAGAGACCCAGTACTTC
-	TRBJ1-1	-	TRBV10-3	CAISESTGPEAFF	TGTGCCATCAGTGAGTCGACAGGTCCTGAAGCTTTCTTT
-	TRBJ1-1	once	TRBV6-5	CASTGEGTSTPEAFF	TGTGCCAGCACGGGGGAGGGGACGTCCACCCCCGAAGCTTTCTTT
-	TRBJ1-1	medium-sized	TRBV24-1	CATSGGDTEAFF	TGTGCCACCTCAGGAGGGGACACTGAAGCTTTCTTT
-	TRBJ1-6	few	TRBV19	CASRGTDSRSYNSPLHF	TGTGCCAGTAGAGGTACGGACAGTCGTTCCTATAATTCACCCCTCCACTTT
TRBD1	TRBJ1-2	-	TRBV5-1	CASSLGQGLYGYTF	TGCGCCAGCAGCTTGGGACAGGGGCTCTATGGCTACACCTTC
TRBD2	TRBJ2-3	-	TRBV7-2	CASSLSSGRGADTQYF	TGTGCCAGCAGCCTCAGTAGCGGGAGGGGGGCAGATACGCAGTATTTT
TRBD1	TRBJ1-1	-	TRBV12-5	CASGSGQGWFAGTEAFF	TGTGCTAGTGGTTCTGGACAGGGGTGGTTCGCCGGGACTGAAGCTTTCTTT
TRBD1	TRBJ2-5	-	TRBV29-1	CSVKTGGGETQYF	TGCAGCGTGAAGACAGGGGGCGGAGAGACCCAGTACTTC
-	TRBJ2-1	-	TRBV24-1	CATSDREAFNEQFF	TGTGCCACCAGTGATAGAGAGGCATTCAATGAGCAGTTCTTC
TRBD2	TRBJ2-7	-	TRBV4-1	CASSPRSGPTSYEQYF	TGCGCCAGCAGCCCCCGTAGCGGGCCGACCTCCTACGAGCAGTACTTC
TRBD1	TRBJ1-2	-	TRBV5-1	CASSPWGQGLRNGYTF	TGCGCCAGCAGCCCGTGGGGACAGGGGCTTCGAAATGGCTACACCTTC
-	TRBJ1-5	-	TRBV7-2	CASTARGHSNQPQHF	TGTGCCAGCACCGCTAGGGGACATAGCAATCAGCCCCAGCATTTT
-	TRBJ2-7	-	TRBV7-2	CASSSRTPFGEQYF	TGTGCCAGCAGCTCGAGGACTCCCTTCGGGGAGCAGTACTTC
TRBD2	TRBJ2-3	-	TRBV6-1	CASSEAETLAGYSSTDTQYF	TGTGCCAGCAGTGAAGCGGAGACACTAGCGGGGTACTCTAGCACAGATACGCAGTATTTT
TRBD1	TRBJ2-7	few	TRBV24-1	CATKQGWTYEQYF	TGTGCCACCAAACAGGGGTGGACCTACGAGCAGTACTTC
TRBD1	TRBJ2-5	-	TRBV5-1	CASSLKGDRAETQYF	TGCGCCAGCAGCTTAAAGGGGGACAGGGCAGAGACCCAGTACTTC
TRBD1	TRBJ2-2	medium-sized	TRBV5-1	CASSLEGATNTGELFF	TGCGCCAGCAGCTTGGAGGGGGCGACCAACACCGGGGAGCTGTTTTTT
-	TRBJ1-3	-	TRBV7-2	CASSRTQGSGNTIYF	TGTGCCAGCAGCCGCACACAGGGCTCTGGAAACACCATATATTTT
-	TRBJ2-1	-	TRBV5-4	CASSFGGPGPDEQFF	TGTGCCAGCAGCTTTGGCGGCCCAGGGCCAGACGAGCAGTTCTTC
TRBD1	TRBJ1-1	-	TRBV6-6	CASSPRDRGMNTEAFF	TGTGCCAGCAGTCCACGGGACAGGGGAATGAACACTGAAGCTTTCTTT
TRBD1	TRBJ2-7	-	TRBV28	CASSPRGRLNYEQYF	TGTGCCAGCAGCCCCAGGGGGCGCTTAAACTACGAGCAGTACTTC
TRBD1	TRBJ1-2	few	TRBV12-3/TRBV12-4	CASIRDRDGYTF	TGTGCCAGCATCCGGGACAGGGATGGCTACACCTTC
TRBD2	TRBJ2-7	-	TRBV20-1	CSASGRVDEQYF	TGCAGTGCTAGTGGGAGGGTCGACGAGCAGTACTTC
-	TRBJ2-3	-	TRBV4-2	CASSQDQGPTDTQYF	TGTGCCAGCAGCCAAGATCAGGGGCCCACAGATACGCAGTATTTT
TRBD2	TRBJ2-5	-	TRBV4-1	CASSLGRRETQYF	TGCGCCAGCAGCCTCGGGAGGCGAGAGACCCAGTACTTC
TRBD2	TRBJ2-5	-	TRBV7-7	CASSSTSGSWNQYF	TGTGCCAGCAGCTCGACTAGCGGCTCCTGGAACCAGTACTTC
TRBD1	TRBJ2-7	once	TRBV2	CASNGQGAYEQYF	TGTGCCAGCAATGGACAGGGGGCGTACGAGCAGTACTTC
TRBD1	TRBJ1-2	-	TRBV6-5	CASSYDQTGAGGYTF	TGTGCCAGCAGTTACGACCAGACAGGGGCGGGTGGCTACACCTTC
TRBD1	TRBJ2-7	-	TRBV5-4	CASSQTGGEQYF	TGTGCCAGCAGCCAGACAGGGGGCGAGCAGTACTTC
TRBD2	TRBJ2-3	once	TRBV5-6	CASSLVERGGTDTQYF	TGTGCCAGCAGCTTGGTTGAGCGGGGGGGCACAGATACGCAGTATTTT
-	TRBJ1-5	-	TRBV30	CAWNAGGNQPQHF	TGTGCCTGGAATGCGGGTGGTAATCAGCCCCAGCATTTT
-	TRBJ1-1	few	TRBV5-1	CASSPGRGQDTEAFF	TGCGCCAGCAGCCCGGGGCGGGGGCAGGACACTGAAGCTTTCTTT
-	TRBJ2-5	-	TRBV9	CASSARGGTSQTQYF	TGTGCCAGCAGCGCCCGAGGAGGGACTTCGCAGACCCAGTACTTC
TRBD1	TRBJ2-5	once	TRBV6-2/TRBV6-3	CASSYTGGVETQYF	TGTGCCAGCAGTTATACAGGGGGCGTGGAGACCCAGTACTTC
TRBD1	TRBJ1-1	-	TRBV10-3	CAIRLGLQGIGVNTEAFF	TGTGCCATCAGGCTGGGTTTACAGGGGATCGGTGTGAACACTGAAGCTTTCTTT
-	TRBJ1-5	-	TRBV30	CAATAGSPGQPQHF	TGTGCCGCTACGGCAGGGTCGCCCGGTCAGCCCCAGCATTTT
-	TRBJ1-3	-	TRBV25-1	CASGPRGRNTIYF	TGTGCCAGCGGCCCTAGGGGAAGGAACACCATATATTTT
TRBD2	TRBJ2-7	-	TRBV7-2	CASSSKTSGRLYEQYF	TGTGCCAGCAGCTCGAAGACTAGCGGGAGGTTATACGAGCAGTACTTC
-	TRBJ2-3	-	TRBV7-9	CASSLLGQVDTQYF	TGTGCCAGCAGCTTACTGGGGCAGGTAGATACGCAGTATTTT
TRBD1	TRBJ2-7	-	TRBV5-4	CASSLDRVYEQYF	TGTGCCAGCAGCTTAGACAGGGTCTACGAGCAGTACTTC
TRBD1	TRBJ2-7	-	TRBV6-5	CASAETGGEQYF	TGTGCCAGCGCTGAGACAGGGGGAGAGCAGTACTTC
TRBD1	TRBJ2-2	-	TRBV30	CAWLQGAGTGELFF	TGTGCCTGGCTACAGGGGGCGGGCACCGGGGAGCTGTTTTTT
TRBD2	TRBJ2-3	once	TRBV10-3	CAISGGLAGGGDTQYF	TGTGCCATCAGTGGGGGACTAGCGGGAGGTGGTGATACGCAGTATTTT
TRBD1	TRBJ1-2	-	TRBV18	CASSPGTGVSGYTF	TGTGCCAGCTCACCAGGGACAGGTGTTAGCGGCTACACCTTC
-	TRBJ2-1	-	TRBV4-3	CASSQDIAAYEQFF	TGCGCCAGCAGCCAAGATATAGCCGCCTATGAGCAGTTCTTC
TRBD2	TRBJ2-3	-	TRBV11-2	CASSLDRGGAGDTQYF	TGTGCCAGCAGCTTAGATCGCGGGGGGGCGGGAGATACGCAGTATTTT
TRBD1	TRBJ1-6	-	TRBV30	CAWSDRGNSPLHF	TGTGCCTGGAGTGACAGGGGTAATTCACCCCTCCACTTT
TRBD1	TRBJ1-2	many	TRBV12-3/TRBV12-4	CASSLQGNYGYTF	TGTGCCAGCAGCCTACAGGGGAACTATGGCTACACCTTC
TRBD2	TRBJ2-7	-	TRBV7-2	CASSLGLAGLSYEQYF	TGTGCCAGCAGCTTAGGACTAGCGGGGTTGTCCTACGAGCAGTACTTC
-	TRBJ2-5	-	TRBV5-1	CASSLGGGPQETQYF	TGCGCCAGCAGCTTGGGTGGCGGCCCCCAAGAGACCCAGTACTTC
TRBD2	TRBJ2-3	-	TRBV7-2	CASSNGLAGPDTQYF	TGTGCCAGCAGTAACGGACTAGCGGGGCCAGATACGCAGTATTTT